The 13 T cell receptor beta chains below all came from one sample that was sequenced in a study of glioma-infiltrating T cells after dendritic cell vaccination. The method was immunoSEQ multiplex PCR; TCRdb's version includes in-frame clones alone and lacks a portion of them. The sample holds 110,000 or so clones, almost 90% seen once. This sample's time point: after dendritic cell vaccination, including at tumor progression/relapse. This material consisted of blood, taken after dendritic cell vaccination. These receptors were collected from a human donor with glioblastoma.

This chain uses TRBV6-1 with TRBJ1-4, with D uncertain. CDR1 and CDR2 from the germline V gene are MNHNS and SASEGT. Trimming shortened V by 2 bases and J by 5 bases, and 15 bases separated the two germline ends. This CDR3 is built from 16 residues. This CDR3 reads CASSEWLGGENEKLFF. The DNA for the CDR3 is TGTGCCAGCAGTGAATGGTTAGGTGGGGAGAATGAAAAACTGTTTTTT.

The table lists this clone with a count of one. The chain couples TRBV2 to TRBJ2-3; the D gene is possibly TRBD2 (6 bases). Between the trimmed V and J ends, which lost 6 bases and 0 bases, there was a span of 10 bases. The CDR3 runs to 14 residues. Germline CDR1 and CDR2: SNHLY and FYNNEI. The CDR3 region has the DNA TGTGCCAGCAGAACGGGGGAGAGCACAGATACGCAGTATTTT. The encoded protein is CASRTGESTDTQYF.

The chain recombines TRBV11-3 with TRBJ2-1; 11 positions agree with TRBD2. CDR1 and CDR2 (germline): SGHNT, YENEEA. The ends lost 4 bases at V and 6 bases at J; junction bases unmatched: 5. The CDR3 loop spans 15 amino acids. The CDR3 is CASSSRLAGTNEQFF. The CDR3 DNA sequence: TGTGCCAGCAGCTCCCGACTAGCGGGGACCAATGAGCAGTTCTTC.

The V call is TRBV30, the J call TRBJ1-4; 8 bases line up with TRBD1. Trimming cost V 5 bases and J 0 bases; bases outside gene matches: 2. This CDR3 has 14 amino acids. CDR1 GTSNPN and CDR2 SVGIG come from the germline V gene (reference sequence). CDR3 residues: CAWGQGSTNEKLFF. For the CDR3, the DNA is TGTGCCTGGGGACAGGGTTCAACTAATGAAAAACTGTTTTTT.

The sample holds one count of this clone. The V call is TRBV5-1, the J call TRBJ1-2; tentatively, D is TRBD1 (5 bases). V was shortened by 7 bases and J by 8 bases, with 18 bases between the two germline ends. The germline CDR1 and CDR2 sequences are SGHRS and YFSETQ. The CDR3 is made up of 13 amino acids. The CDR3 DNA reads as TGCGCCAGCTCCTTCACAGGTAATAGGGGCTACACCTTC. Translated: CASSFTGNRGYTF.

Of note for this clone: A read error may produce the germline difference seen at one junction end. This CDR3 is CASSPGLAGGFLDTQYF. CDR3 DNA sequence: TGTGCTAGCAGCCCTGGACTAGCGGGAGGGTTTTTGGATACGCAGTATTTT. V gene TRBV7-7 combines with J gene TRBJ2-3; 15 bases fit TRBD2. This CDR3 comprises 17 residues. Germline V CDR1 and CDR2: SSHAT, FNYEAQ (reference sequence).

CDR3: CASSLEAGPFYEQYF. The CDR3 DNA is TGCGCCAGCAGCTTGGAGGCGGGTCCTTTTTACGAGCAGTACTTC. V usage is TRBV5-1 and J usage is TRBJ2-7; maybe TRBD2 (5 bases). V shed 0 bases and J shed 4 bases, with 14 bases lying between them. The CDR3 length is 15 residues. The germline V gene has CDR1 SGHRS and CDR2 YFSETQ.

J is TRBJ1-1 and V is TRBV7-2, with D tentatively TRBD1 (6 bases). The V end lost 4 bases, the J end lost 0 bases, and 12 bases lay between the germline ends. Germline V CDR1 and CDR2: SGHTA, FQGNSA. CDR3 length: 15 residues. CDR3 bases: TGTGCCAGCAGCTCACACAGGGTTCTGAACACTGAAGCTTTCTTT. Encoded protein: CASSSHRVLNTEAFF.

The chain carries TRBV6-5 and TRBJ2-2; D is uncertain. Looked up from germline, CDR1 is MNHEY and CDR2 is SVGAGI. Trimming took off 5 bases at V and 5 bases at J, with 6 bases between the two ends. This CDR3 has 12 residues. Written as DNA, the CDR3 is TGTGCCAGCAGTCTCGAGACCGGGGAGCTGTTTTTT. Translating it yields CASSLETGELFF.

The chain carries TRBV2 and TRBJ1-5; TRBD1 matches at 8 bases. V was clipped by 9 bases and J by 6 bases; unmatched bases: 7. Germline V gene sequence: CDR1 SNHLY, CDR2 FYNNEI. This CDR3 spans 13 amino acids. CDR3 coding DNA: TGTGCCAGTAGAGGACAGGGTAGTCAGCCCCAGCATTTT. Its protein product is CASRGQGSQPQHF.

On this clone itself: The junction differs from germline at one of its ends, possibly a read error. This rearrangement joins TRBV7-7 to TRBJ2-5; TRBD2 agrees at 16 bases. The CDR3 spans 17 residues. The germline gives CDR1 SSHAT, CDR2 FNYEAQ (reference sequence). CDR3 region: CASSLGTSGGALETQYF. CDR3 bases: TGTGCTAGCAGCTTAGGGACTAGCGGGGGGGCCCTAGAGACCCAGTACTTC.

The chain is built from TRBV10-1 and TRBJ2-2; maybe TRBD1 (5 bases). Germline V lookup: CDR1 WNHNN, CDR2 SYGVQD (reference sequence). CDR3 length: 14 amino acids. V gave up 2 bases and J gave up 6 bases, with 10 bases separating them. CDR3 nucleotides: TGCGCCAGCAGTGAGGCCAGGGCCGCCGGGGAGCTGTTTTTT. Residues: CASSEARAAGELFF.

V gene TRBV5-1 combines with J gene TRBJ2-5; 8 nucleotides line up with TRBD1. Germline V gene data show CDR1 as SGHRS and CDR2 as YFSETQ. V lost 5 bases, J lost 3 bases, and 6 bases stayed unmatched. The CDR3 contains 14 residues. This CDR3 reads CASRLGQGEETQYF. DNA for the CDR3: TGCGCCAGCAGACTAGGACAGGGCGAAGAGACCCAGTACTTC.